This entry concerns a single T cell receptor beta chain. One end of the junction does not line up with germline, which may come from a read error. Germline CDR1 and CDR2: SGHNT and YYREEE (reference sequence). This CDR3 spans 17 amino acids. A multiplex PCR was run with 60 Vbeta primers and 13 Jbeta primers. The method was immunoSEQ multiplex PCR; TCRdb's version includes in-frame clones alone and lacks a portion of them. Of more than 85,000 clones listed, 76% are singletons. This sample is drawn from a study of cytomegalovirus exposure and HLA in healthy donors. The rearrangement links TRBV5-4 to TRBJ2-6; TRBD1 is a possible D gene (5 bases). This receptor was obtained from a man aged 35-49 years in good health and CMV-seropositive. The material sequenced was PBMCs. The CDR3 loop is CASSKSGRFSGANGLTF. In DNA form, the CDR3 reads TGTGCCAGCAGCAAATCAGGACGTTTCTCTGGGGCCAACGGCCTGACTTTC.